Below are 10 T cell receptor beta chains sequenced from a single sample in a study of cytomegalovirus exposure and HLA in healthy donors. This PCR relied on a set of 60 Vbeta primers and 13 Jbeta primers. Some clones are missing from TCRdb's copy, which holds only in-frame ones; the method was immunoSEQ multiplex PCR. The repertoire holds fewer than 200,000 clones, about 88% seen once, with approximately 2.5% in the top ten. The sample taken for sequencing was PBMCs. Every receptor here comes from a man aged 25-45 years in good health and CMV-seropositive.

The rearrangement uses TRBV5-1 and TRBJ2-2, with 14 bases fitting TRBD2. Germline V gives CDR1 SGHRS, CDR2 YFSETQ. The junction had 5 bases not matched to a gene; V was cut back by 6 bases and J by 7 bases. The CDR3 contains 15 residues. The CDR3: CASTGLAGGIGELFF. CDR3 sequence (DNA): TGCGCCAGCACCGGACTAGCGGGAGGAATCGGGGAGCTGTTTTTT.

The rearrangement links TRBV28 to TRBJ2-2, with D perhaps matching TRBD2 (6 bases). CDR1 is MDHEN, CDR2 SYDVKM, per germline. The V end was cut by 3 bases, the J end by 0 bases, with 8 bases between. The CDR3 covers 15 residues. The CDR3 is CASSFGGTNTGELFF. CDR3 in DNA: TGTGCCAGCAGTTTTGGGGGGACGAACACCGGGGAGCTGTTTTTT.

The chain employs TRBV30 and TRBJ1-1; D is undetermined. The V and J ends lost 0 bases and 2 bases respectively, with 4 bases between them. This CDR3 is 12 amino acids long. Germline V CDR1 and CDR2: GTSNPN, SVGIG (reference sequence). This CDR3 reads CAWSVINTEAFF. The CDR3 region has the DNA TGTGCCTGGAGTGTAATAAACACTGAAGCTTTCTTT.

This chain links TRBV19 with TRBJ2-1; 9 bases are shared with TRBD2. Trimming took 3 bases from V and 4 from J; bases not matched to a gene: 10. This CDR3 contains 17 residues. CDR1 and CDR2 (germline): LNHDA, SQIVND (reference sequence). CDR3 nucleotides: TGTGCCAGTAGTATTGGGGTGGGCACTAGCGGGTACAATGAGCAGTTCTTC. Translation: CASSIGVGTSGYNEQFF. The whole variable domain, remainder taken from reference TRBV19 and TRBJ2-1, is DGGITQSPKYLFRKEGQNVTLSCEQNLNHDAMYWYRQDPGQGLRLIYYSQIVNDFQKGDIAEGYSVSREKKESFPLTVTSAQKNPTAFYLCASSIGVGTSGYNEQFFGPGTRLTVL.

The CDR3 DNA reads as TGTGCCAGCAGCTTGTACCTGAGGACTGAAGCTTTCTTT. Protein: CASSLYLRTEAFF. The V and J genes are TRBV5-8 and TRBJ1-1; D is unresolved. V lost 1 base and J lost 5, with 9 bases in between. Germline values: CDR1 SGHTS, CDR2 YDEGEE. CDR3 length equals 13 residues.

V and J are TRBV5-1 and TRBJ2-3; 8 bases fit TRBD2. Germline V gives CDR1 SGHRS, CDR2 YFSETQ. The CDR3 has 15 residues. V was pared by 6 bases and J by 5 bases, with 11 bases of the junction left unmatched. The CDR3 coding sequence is TGCGCCAGCACCAAGACCCTAAGCGGGGGAGATACGCAGTATTTT. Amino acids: CASTKTLSGGDTQYF.

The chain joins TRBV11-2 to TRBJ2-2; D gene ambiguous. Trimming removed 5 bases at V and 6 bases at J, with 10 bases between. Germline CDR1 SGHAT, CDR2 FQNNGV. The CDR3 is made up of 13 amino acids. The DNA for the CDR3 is TGTGCCAGCAGCCCCCGGGTATCCGGGGAGCTGTTTTTT. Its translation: CASSPRVSGELFF. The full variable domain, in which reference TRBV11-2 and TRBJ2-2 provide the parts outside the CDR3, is EAGVAQSPRYKIIEKRQSVAFWCNPISGHATLYWYQQILGQGPKLLIQFQNNGVVDDSQLPKDRFSAERLKGVDSTLKIQPAKLEDSAVYLCASSPRVSGELFFGEGSRLTVL.

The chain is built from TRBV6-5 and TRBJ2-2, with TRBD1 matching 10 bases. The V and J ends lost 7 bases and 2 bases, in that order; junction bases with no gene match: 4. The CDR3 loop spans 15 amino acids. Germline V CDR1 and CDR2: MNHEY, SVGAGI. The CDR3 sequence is CASKGDRGNTGELFF. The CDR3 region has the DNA TGTGCCAGCAAAGGGGACAGGGGAAACACCGGGGAGCTGTTTTTT.

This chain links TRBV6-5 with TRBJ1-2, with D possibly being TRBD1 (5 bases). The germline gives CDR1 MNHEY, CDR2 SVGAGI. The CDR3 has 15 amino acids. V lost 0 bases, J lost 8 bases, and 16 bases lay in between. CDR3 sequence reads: CASSYSWQGKYGYTF. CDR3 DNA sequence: TGTGCCAGCAGTTACTCGTGGCAGGGAAAGTACGGCTACACCTTC.

CDR3: CASSRDRAETQYF. The CDR3 region has the DNA TGTGCCAGCAGCCGGGACAGGGCCGAGACCCAGTACTTC. The V gene is TRBV11-2, the J gene TRBJ2-5; 9 positions match TRBD1. The CDR3 is 13 amino acids. Germline V gene data show CDR1 as SGHAT and CDR2 as FQNNGV. The ends lost 5 bases at V and 5 bases at J; junction bases unmatched: 3. Looking up the rest from reference TRBV11-2 and TRBJ2-5 gives the full variable domain: EAGVAQSPRYKIIEKRQSVAFWCNPISGHATLYWYQQILGQGPKLLIQFQNNGVVDDSQLPKDRFSAERLKGVDSTLKIQPAKLEDSAVYLCASSRDRAETQYFGPGTRLLVL.